This is a list of T cell receptor beta chains from one sample in a study of T cells in Graves' hyperthyroidism and ophthalmopathy. Using its own MiXCR run on the multiplex PCR reads, TCRdb lists one record per CDR3 protein. Among hundreds of thousands of distinct CDR3 sequences, just under 45% were seen once, and the ten largest hold more than 7%. Input material: peripheral blood or thyroid tissue (not recorded which). The receptors were sampled from an adult man with Graves' disease, either hyperthyroidism or ophthalmopathy (not recorded which). Both conserved end residues are part of each CDR3. Each record gives: clone size, J gene, V gene, D gene, CDR3 protein, CDR3 DNA. D genes are given only for firm matches. Clone size is shown for a subset of rows, as once, few, many or a class of expanded clone.

>NA|TRBJ1-5|TRBV29-1|NA
CSSTMGDNQPQHF
TGCAGCAGTACCATGGGTGATAATCAGCCCCAGCATTTT
>NA|TRBJ2-5|TRBV5-1|TRBD1
CASSSGQGHEETQYF
TGCGCCAGCAGCTCGGGACAGGGACATGAAGAGACCCAGTACTTC
>once|TRBJ1-6|TRBV2|NA
CASRNQGNSNSPLHF
TGTGCCAGCAGAAATCAGGGGAACTCGAATTCACCCCTCCACTTT
>many|TRBJ2-5|TRBV7-2|NA
CASSPRQYQETQYF
TGTGCCAGCAGCCCCCGCCAGTACCAAGAGACCCAGTACTTC
>NA|TRBJ1-5|TRBV7-2|TRBD1
CASSLRGTGSNQPQHF
TGTGCCAGCAGCTTAAGGGGGACAGGGAGCAATCAGCCCCAGCATTTT
>many|TRBJ1-2|TRBV2|NA
CASRDRSNYGYTF
TGTGCCAGCAGGGACAGATCTAACTATGGCTACACCTTC
>NA|TRBJ1-6|TRBV6-5|TRBD1
CASSYSNPGGNSPLHF
TGTGCCAGCAGTTACTCGAACCCAGGGGGGAATTCACCCCTCCACTTT
>few|TRBJ2-2|TRBV24-1|NA
CATSPGEAGELFF
TGTGCCACCAGTCCAGGGGAGGCCGGGGAGCTGTTTTTT
>NA|TRBJ1-3|TRBV7-2|NA
CASSSAGNPYGNTIYF
TGTGCCAGCAGCTCGGCGGGAAATCCATATGGAAACACCATATATTTT
>NA|TRBJ1-5|TRBV10-3|TRBD1
CAIPTGAGNQPQHF
TGTGCCATCCCGACAGGGGCAGGAAATCAGCCCCAGCATTTT
>NA|TRBJ2-7|TRBV7-9|NA
CASSRTDQYF
TGTGCCAGCAGCCGGACCGATCAGTACTTC
>few|TRBJ2-7|TRBV20-1|TRBD2
CSAEGQLAGGEQYF
TGCAGTGCTGAGGGACAACTAGCGGGAGGCGAGCAGTACTTC
>NA|TRBJ1-1|TRBV2|NA
CASRDLAATNTEAFF
TGTGCCAGCAGAGACCTAGCAGCTACGAACACTGAAGCTTTCTTT
>NA|TRBJ2-2|TRBV2|NA
CASSEEKTSTGELFF
TGTGCCAGCAGTGAAGAGAAAACGAGCACCGGGGAGCTGTTTTTT
>once|TRBJ1-1|TRBV29-1|TRBD1
CSVEPRGTVSEAFF
TGCAGCGTTGAACCACGGGGGACAGTATCTGAAGCTTTCTTT
>many|TRBJ2-5|TRBV7-9|NA
CASSPRTAGETQYF
TGTGCCAGCAGCCCCCGGACAGCCGGCGAGACCCAGTACTTC